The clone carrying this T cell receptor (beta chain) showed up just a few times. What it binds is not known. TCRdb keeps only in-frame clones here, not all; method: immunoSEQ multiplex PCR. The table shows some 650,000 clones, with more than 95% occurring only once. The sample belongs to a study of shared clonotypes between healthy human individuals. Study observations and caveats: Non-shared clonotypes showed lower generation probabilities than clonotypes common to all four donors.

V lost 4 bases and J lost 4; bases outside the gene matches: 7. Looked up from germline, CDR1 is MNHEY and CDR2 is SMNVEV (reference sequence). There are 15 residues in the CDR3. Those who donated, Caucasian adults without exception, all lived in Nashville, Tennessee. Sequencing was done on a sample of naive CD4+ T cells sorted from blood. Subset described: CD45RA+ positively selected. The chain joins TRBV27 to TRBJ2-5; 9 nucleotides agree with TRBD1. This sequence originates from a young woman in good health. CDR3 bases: TGTGCCAGCAGTTCCGGGACAGGGTTCGGAGAGACCCAGTACTTC. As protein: CASSSGTGFGETQYF.